The TCR beta chain described here comes from a study of identical twins. Whole-study findings and limits: Less excess twin sharing appeared in beta out-of-frame sequences. Possibly, invariant MAIT and iNKT cells partly confounded zero-insertion analyses. Cord blood's abundant beta clonotypes had fewer insertions, unlike memory repertoires.

Worth noting for this clonotype: The antigen is not known.

No donor was unhealthy or non-Caucasian. Trimming took 2 bases from V and 3 from J, leaving 11 bases between them. The length of the CDR3 is 13 residues. Germline CDR1 reads DFQATT; CDR2 reads SNEGSKA (reference sequence). A single record per CDR3 protein comes from TCRdb applying MiXCR to the 5' RACE reads. The sample carries some 1,600,000 distinct CDR3 sequences, around a third recorded once. This receptor was obtained from a newborn girl in good health. The V call is TRBV20-1, the J call TRBJ2-7; D may be TRBD1 (5 bases). The sequencing sample was made of cord blood. The CDR3 loop is CSARQGILYEQYF. In nucleotides, the CDR3 is TGCAGTGCTAGACAGGGTATTCTCTACGAGCAGTACTTC.